These 21 T cell receptor beta chains came from one sample sequenced in a study of graft-versus-host responses after intestinal transplantation. The antigens for these receptors are not known. Here immunoSEQ multiplex PCR was the method, and the copy in TCRdb shows in-frame clones only, minus some. The sample carries roughly 120,000 clones, over 85% recorded once. The source was unstimulated CD4+ T cells sorted from spleen or lymph node cells, collected before transplant. These receptors originate from a human donor who was the organ donor for an intestinal transplant.

This sequence joins TRBV19 and TRBJ1-1; maybe TRBD1 (5 bases). Trimming removed 8 bases at V and 11 bases at J, with 9 bases between. Germline CDR1 LNHDA, CDR2 SQIVND (reference sequence). The CDR3 extends over 9 amino acids. The DNA for the CDR3 is TGTGCCAGTCGGAGGGGTGCTTTCTTT. Translating it yields CASRRGAFF. The full variable domain, its missing parts supplied by reference TRBV19 and TRBJ1-1, is DGGITQSPKYLFRKEGQNVTLSCEQNLNHDAMYWYRQDPGQGLRLIYYSQIVNDFQKGDIAEGYSVSREKKESFPLTVTSAQKNPTAFYLCASRRGAFFGQGTRLTVV.

The J gene is TRBJ1-1, the V gene TRBV27; a weak D match, TRBD1 (6 bases). Per the germline V gene, CDR1 is MNHEY and CDR2 is SMNVEV (reference sequence). The CDR3 covers 15 residues. The V and J ends lost 5 bases and 0 bases respectively, with 13 bases between them. The CDR3 is CASSPGHSMNTEAFF. CDR3 coding DNA: TGTGCCAGCAGTCCGGGACACTCAATGAACACTGAAGCTTTCTTT.

The V gene is TRBV20-1, the J gene TRBJ2-3; tentative D call: TRBD1 (5 bases). Trimming took off 6 bases at V and 1 base at J, with 5 bases between the two ends. Germline V gene sequence: CDR1 DFQATT, CDR2 SNEGSKA (reference sequence). This CDR3 region has 11 residues. CDR3 sequence (DNA): TGCAGTGCGGGGCGCACAGATACGCAGTATTTT. This gives the protein CSAGRTDTQYF.

The V and J genes are TRBV7-8 and TRBJ1-1, with a possible D match to TRBD1 (5 bases). There are 13 residues in the CDR3. Germline values: CDR1 SGHVS, CDR2 FQNEAQ. V lost 4 bases to trimming and J lost 4 bases, with 10 bases between them. CDR3 DNA sequence: TGTGCCAGCAGCTCCTACAGGCCCACTGAAGCTTTCTTT. It is translated as CASSSYRPTEAFF.

The J gene is TRBJ2-5, the V gene TRBV5-4, with D possibly matching TRBD1 (5 bases). The CDR3 has 14 residues. V shed 1 base and J shed 3 bases, with 10 bases lying between them. CDR1 and CDR2 (germline): SGHNT, YYREEE (reference sequence). As DNA, the CDR3 is TGTGCCAGCAGCTTGTTTAACAGGAAAGAGACCCAGTACTTC. This gives the protein CASSLFNRKETQYF.

The chain is built from TRBV7-2 and TRBJ2-1; D is possibly TRBD2 (5 bases). Between the trimmed V and J ends, which lost 4 bases and 11 bases, there was a span of 9 bases. CDR3 size: 11 residues. The V gene's germline CDR1 is SGHTA and CDR2 FQGNSA. The CDR3 DNA follows: TGTGCCAGCAGCTCTCGGGAAAAGCAGTTCTTC. This encodes CASSSREKQFF.

This sequence joins TRBV6-6 and TRBJ2-5, with TRBD1 identical over 7 bases. This CDR3 contains 15 residues. The junction had 6 bases not matched to a gene; V was cut back by 4 bases and J by 1 base. Germline CDR1 MNHNY, CDR2 SVGAGI (reference sequence). CDR3 residues: CASSSRQGGQETQYF. CDR3 nucleotides: TGTGCCAGCAGTTCACGACAGGGTGGCCAAGAGACCCAGTACTTC.

The gene calls are TRBV6-5 and TRBJ1-1; possible D gene TRBD1, 6 bases. V lost 6 bases to trimming and J lost 6 bases, with 14 bases between them. The V gene's germline CDR1 is MNHEY and CDR2 SVGAGI. The CDR3 totals 13 residues. This CDR3 reads CASSTRQVSEAFF. For the CDR3, the DNA is TGTGCCAGCAGCACTAGACAGGTCTCTGAAGCTTTCTTT.

The genes are TRBV7-3 and TRBJ2-3; perhaps TRBD2 as D (6 bases). Trimming took 2 bases from V and 7 from J, leaving 13 bases between them. The V gene's germline CDR1 is SGHTA and CDR2 FQGTGA. The CDR3 covers 14 residues. CDR3 in DNA: TGTGCCAGCAGCTTAGGTGGCGGGGTGAATACGCAGTATTTT. Its protein is CASSLGGGVNTQYF.

V gene TRBV5-4 combines with J gene TRBJ2-1; D is ambiguous. Germline loops: CDR1 SGHNT, CDR2 YYREEE (reference sequence). With 9 bases removed from V and 5 bases from J, the gap between germline ends came to 12 bases. This CDR3 is built from 12 residues. The chain's CDR3 is CATLSTDNEQFF. CDR3 in DNA: TGTGCCACCCTCTCCACGGACAATGAGCAGTTCTTC.

The genes are TRBV7-2 and TRBJ2-1, with 10 bases that match TRBD2. This CDR3 comprises 18 residues. V lost 1 base to trimming and J lost 2 bases; unmatched junction nucleotides: 8. Germline lookup yields CDR1 SGHTA and CDR2 FQGNSA. CDR3 amino acids: CASSLGQGSGRAYNEQFF. CDR3 nucleotide sequence: TGTGCCAGCAGCTTAGGACAGGGGAGCGGGAGGGCCTACAATGAGCAGTTCTTC.

The chain carries TRBV6-5 and TRBJ2-2, with unresolved D. The germline CDR1 and CDR2 sequences are MNHEY and SVGAGI. This CDR3 comprises 15 residues. V was shortened by 2 bases and J by 1 base, with 8 bases between the two germline ends. The DNA for the CDR3 is TGTGCCAGCAGTTACGCACAGAAGAACACCGGGGAGCTGTTTTTT. Residues: CASSYAQKNTGELFF.

The chain couples TRBV2 to TRBJ2-1, with 13 bases that match TRBD2. Germline CDR1 is SNHLY and CDR2 is FYNNEI. With V trimmed by 2 bases and J by 3 bases, 4 bases remained unmatched. CDR3 length equals 17 residues. The CDR3 region is CASSEKGLAGSYNEQFF. The CDR3 nucleotides read TGTGCCAGCAGTGAAAAGGGACTAGCGGGGAGCTACAATGAGCAGTTCTTC.

This chain uses TRBV6-5 with TRBJ1-5; D gene ambiguous. CDR3 length: 15 amino acids. V was cut by 6 bases and J by 1 base, with 13 bases left in between. CDR1 and CDR2 from the germline V gene are MNHEY and SVGAGI. The CDR3 loop is CASRRGPSSNQPQHF. Here the CDR3 DNA reads TGTGCCAGCAGGAGAGGTCCGTCAAGCAATCAGCCCCAGCATTTT.

Concerning this clone: This same CDR3 is encoded by further DNA sequences in the sample. V usage is TRBV5-4 and J usage is TRBJ1-1; D gene uncertain. Deletions cut 2 bases from V and 4 bases from J, with 9 bases between. This CDR3 spans 13 amino acids. Germline assignment: CDR1 SGHNT and CDR2 YYREEE (reference sequence). The CDR3 reads CASSFLQSTEAFF. For the CDR3, the DNA is TGTGCCAGCAGCTTTCTTCAGTCCACTGAAGCTTTCTTT.

V and J are TRBV5-4 and TRBJ2-5; D possibly uses TRBD1 or TRBD2 (5 bases each). The CDR3 is made up of 14 amino acids. Germline CDR1 reads SGHNT; CDR2 reads YYREEE (reference sequence). Trimming removed 1 base at V and 3 bases at J, with 10 bases between. CDR3 region: CASSLKGTEETQYF. The CDR3 region has the DNA TGTGCCAGCAGCTTGAAGGGGACGGAAGAGACCCAGTACTTC. Looking up the rest from reference TRBV5-4 and TRBJ2-5 gives the full variable domain: ETGVTQSPTHLIKTRGQQVTLRCSSQSGHNTVSWYQQALGQGPQFIFQYYREEENGRGNFPPRFSGLQFPNYSSELNVNALELDDSALYLCASSLKGTEETQYFGPGTRLLVL.

The chain joins TRBV4-3 to TRBJ2-4, with TRBD2 matching over 8 bases. J lost 8 bases, V lost 0 bases, and 9 bases had no gene match. The CDR3 runs 16 residues. Germline values: CDR1 LGHNA, CDR2 YSLEER. The DNA for the CDR3 is TGCGCCAGCAGCCAAGATAAGTCTAGCGGGCGGTACATTCAGTACTTC. Translation gives CASSQDKSSGRYIQYF.

This chain joins TRBV18 and TRBJ2-1; 12 bases map to TRBD2. Trimming cost V 1 base and J 6 bases; bases outside gene matches: 1. CDR3 length: 15 amino acids. Germline values: CDR1 KGHSH, CDR2 LQKENI. In nucleotides, the CDR3 is TGTGCCAGCTCACCACGGACTAGCGGGACCAATGAGCAGTTCTTC. Translating gives CASSPRTSGTNEQFF.

The J gene is TRBJ2-7, the V gene TRBV29-1; 8 bases agree with TRBD1. This CDR3 is built from 14 residues. The germline CDR1 and CDR2 sequences are SQVTM and ANQGSEA. The V and J ends lost 2 bases and 3 bases, in that order; junction bases with no gene match: 6. The CDR3 loop is CSVEYRDRIYEQYF. As DNA, the CDR3 is TGCAGCGTTGAATACCGGGACAGGATCTACGAGCAGTACTTC.

The rearrangement uses TRBV30 and TRBJ1-2, with D perhaps TRBD1 (5 bases). V was shortened by 2 bases and J by 1 base, with 11 bases between the two germline ends. CDR1 GTSNPN and CDR2 SVGIG come from the germline V gene (reference sequence). The CDR3 has 14 residues. The CDR3 protein is CAWSRTWRNYGYTF. The DNA of the CDR3 is TGTGCCTGGAGTCGGACATGGCGTAACTATGGCTACACCTTC.

This clone was recorded only once. The rearrangement links TRBV5-1 to TRBJ2-7; 7 positions match TRBD1. Losses at the gene ends were 3 bases for V and 2 bases for J; bases not matched to a gene: 8. The germline CDR1 and CDR2 sequences are SGHRS and YFSETQ. This CDR3 contains 15 residues. Here the CDR3 reads CASSSGQEFPYEQYF. CDR3 DNA: TGCGCCAGCAGCTCCGGACAGGAGTTTCCCTACGAGCAGTACTTC.